These T cell receptor beta chains were read from a single sample in a study of regulatory T cells in long-lasting Graves disease. TCRdb independently ran MiXCR on the multiplex PCR reads; one entry per CDR3 protein. The repertoire has hundreds of thousands of distinct CDR3 sequences, 15% of them found once; the top ten carry about 8%. The data were also submitted as part of a second study, on T cells in Graves' hyperthyroidism and ophthalmopathy.

The sequencing here drew on peripheral blood mononuclear cells (PBMCs), taken at new diagnosis, from a patient treated with antithyroid drugs. These receptors originate from a woman in her forties with Graves disease. Both conserved end residues are part of each CDR3. D genes are given only for firm matches. Size is stated for part of the rows, as once, few or many counts, or as a class when the clone is expanded.

abundance,j_gene,len,v_gene,d_gene,CDR3nt,CDR3aa
few,TRBJ2-1,16,TRBV6-2/TRBV6-3,TRBD2,TGTGCCAGCCAATCCCCCCTAGCGGGAGGTTGGAATGAGCAGTTCTTC,CASQSPLAGGWNEQFF
few,TRBJ2-1,17,TRBV20-1,TRBD2,TGCAGTGCTAGATCGTCAGGGGGACTAGCGGGATTTAATGAGCAGTTCTTC,CSARSSGGLAGFNEQFF
once,TRBJ1-1,15,TRBV2,TRBD1,TGTGCCAGCAGGGGGGTGGACAGGGGGATGACTGAAGCTTTCTTT,CASRGVDRGMTEAFF
many,TRBJ2-7,14,TRBV11-2,TRBD1,TGTGCCAGCAGCTTAGGGGGGACAGCCTACGAGCAGTACTTC,CASSLGGTAYEQYF
many,TRBJ1-6,15,TRBV2,TRBD1,TGTGCCACCAGAGCAGGGGGACAGGGAAATTCACCCCTCCACTTT,CATRAGGQGNSPLHF
many,TRBJ1-2,11,TRBV24-1,-,TGTGCCACCAGTGATTTATACGGCTACACCTTC,CATSDLYGYTF
-,TRBJ2-3,15,TRBV27,TRBD2,TGTGCCACCACAAGGGGAAGCGGGATCTCAGATACGCAGTATTTT,CATTRGSGISDTQYF
many,TRBJ1-5,14,TRBV2,TRBD1,TGTGCCAGCAGTGGCGGGACAGGGCTGGAGACCCAGCATTTT,CASSGGTGLETQHF
many,TRBJ2-7,16,TRBV5-6,TRBD2,TGTGCCAGCAGTTATACCCCGACTAGCGGGAGCATTAAGCAGTACTTC,CASSYTPTSGSIKQYF
-,TRBJ2-2,16,TRBV5-1,-,TGCGCCAGCAGCCACAAATTCTCCGGGACAATAGGGGAGCTGTTTTTT,CASSHKFSGTIGELFF
many,TRBJ2-7,12,TRBV12-3/TRBV12-4,-,TGTGCCAGCAGTTTTCAGCTGGACGAGCAGTACTTC,CASSFQLDEQYF
many,TRBJ2-1,11,TRBV12-3/TRBV12-4,-,TGTGCCAGCAGCCTAGCGTATGAGCAGTTCTTC,CASSLAYEQFF
many,TRBJ1-1,13,TRBV19,-,TGTGCCAGTAGCCAAGGGGTGGGGACTGAAGCTTTCTTT,CASSQGVGTEAFF
many,TRBJ1-1,14,TRBV30,-,TGTGCCTGGAGTGTACAGGGTATGAACACTGAAGCTTTCTTT,CAWSVQGMNTEAFF
many,TRBJ2-3,15,TRBV15,TRBD2,TGTGCCACCAGCAGAGATCGGGGGGTCACAGATACGCAGTATTTT,CATSRDRGVTDTQYF
few,TRBJ1-2,15,TRBV4-3,TRBD1,TGCGCCAGCAGCCAAGCCGGGACAGCGGGATATGGCTACACCTTC,CASSQAGTAGYGYTF
many,TRBJ2-1,13,TRBV7-2,-,TGTGCCAGCAGCTTCCTACAGGGCAATGAGCAGTTCTTC,CASSFLQGNEQFF
few,TRBJ2-7,14,TRBV19,TRBD2,TGTGCCAGTGCGGGGGGACATCTGTCCTACGAGCAGTACTTC,CASAGGHLSYEQYF
many,TRBJ2-2,16,TRBV7-3,TRBD2,TGTGCCAGCAGCCAAACTAGCGGGAGGAACACCGGGGAGCTGTTTTTT,CASSQTSGRNTGELFF
many,TRBJ2-3,12,TRBV20-1,-,TGCAGTGCTACGGGACCGGCAGGTGCGCAGTATTTT,CSATGPAGAQYF
-,TRBJ2-7,15,TRBV19,TRBD2,TGTGCCAGTAGTCCCGGCATAGCGGGGGCCGGGGAGCAGTACTTC,CASSPGIAGAGEQYF
few,TRBJ2-5,14,TRBV5-1,TRBD2,TGCGCCAGCAGCTTAGAGGGAGGGTCAGAGACCCAGTACTTC,CASSLEGGSETQYF